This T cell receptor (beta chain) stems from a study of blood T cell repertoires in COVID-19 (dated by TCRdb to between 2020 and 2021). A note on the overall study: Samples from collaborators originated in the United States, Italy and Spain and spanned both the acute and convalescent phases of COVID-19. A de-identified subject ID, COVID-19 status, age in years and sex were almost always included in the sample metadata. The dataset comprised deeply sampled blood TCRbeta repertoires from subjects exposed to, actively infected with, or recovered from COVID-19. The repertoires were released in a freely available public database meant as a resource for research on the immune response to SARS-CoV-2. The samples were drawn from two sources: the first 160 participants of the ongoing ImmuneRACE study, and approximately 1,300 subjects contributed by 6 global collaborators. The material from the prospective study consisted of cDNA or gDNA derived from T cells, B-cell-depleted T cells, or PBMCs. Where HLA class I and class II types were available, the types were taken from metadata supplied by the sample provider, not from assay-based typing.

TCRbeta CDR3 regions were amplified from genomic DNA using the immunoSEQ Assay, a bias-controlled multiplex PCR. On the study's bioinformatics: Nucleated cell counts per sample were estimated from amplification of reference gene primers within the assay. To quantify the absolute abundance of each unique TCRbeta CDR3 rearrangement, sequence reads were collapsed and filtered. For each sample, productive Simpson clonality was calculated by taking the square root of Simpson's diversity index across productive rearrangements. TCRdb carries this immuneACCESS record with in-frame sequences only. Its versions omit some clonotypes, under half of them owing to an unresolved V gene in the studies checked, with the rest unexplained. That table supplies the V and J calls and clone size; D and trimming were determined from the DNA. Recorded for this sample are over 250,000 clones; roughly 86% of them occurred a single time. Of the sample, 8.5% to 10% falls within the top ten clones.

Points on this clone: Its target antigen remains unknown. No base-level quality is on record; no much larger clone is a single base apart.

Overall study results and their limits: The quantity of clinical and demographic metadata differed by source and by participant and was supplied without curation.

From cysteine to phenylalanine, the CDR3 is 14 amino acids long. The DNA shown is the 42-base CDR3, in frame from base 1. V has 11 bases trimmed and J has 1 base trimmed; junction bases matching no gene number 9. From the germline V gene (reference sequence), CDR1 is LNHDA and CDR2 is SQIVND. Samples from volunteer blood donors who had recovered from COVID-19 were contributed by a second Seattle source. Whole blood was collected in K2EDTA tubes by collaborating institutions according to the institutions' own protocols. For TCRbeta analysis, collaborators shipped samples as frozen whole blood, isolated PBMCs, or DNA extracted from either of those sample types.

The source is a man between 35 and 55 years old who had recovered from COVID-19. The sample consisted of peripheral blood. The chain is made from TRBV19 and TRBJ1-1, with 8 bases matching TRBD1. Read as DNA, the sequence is TGTGCCTCTAAGGGGGGGACAGGGAACACTGAAGCTTTCTTT. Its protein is CASKGGTGNTEAFF.